This T cell receptor (beta chain) was captured by sequencing in a study of T cell clonality in common variable immunodeficiency. Study-wide points: Repertoire-complication correlations in CVID were limited by patient heterogeneity. TCRbeta clonality was increased in CVID versus healthy controls.

CDR3 length: 15 residues. Germline V gene sequence: CDR1 SGHVS, CDR2 FNYEAQ. V lost 1 base, J lost 2 bases, and 3 bases stayed unmatched. TCRdb's table, derived via immunoSEQ multiplex PCR, lists solely in-frame clones and lacks some. The sample includes about 34,000 clones, none of them occurring once. This clone was observed a few times. Its target is not known. Read sequence stops 3 residues before the CDR3 end, and the germline J gene provides the missing end. The sequence was obtained from a person aged 18 to 75 in good health. The V gene is TRBV7-6, the J gene TRBJ2-3; 7 nucleotides line up with TRBD1. Sequenced: peripheral blood mononuclear cells. CDR3 bases read: TGTGCCAGCAGCTTAGGACAGGGATACACAGATACG. Its translation is CASSLGQGYTDT. The full-length CDR3 reads as CASSLGQGYTDTQYF. The full variable domain, rest sourced from reference TRBV7-6 and TRBJ2-3, is GAGVSQSPRYKVTKRGQDVALRCDPISGHVSLYWYRQALGQGPEFLTYFNYEAQQDKSGLPNDRFSAERPEGSISTLTIQRTEQRDSAMYRCASSLGQGYTDTQYFGPGTRLTVL.